Below are 7 T cell receptor beta chains sequenced from a single sample in a study of cytomegalovirus exposure and HLA in healthy donors. PCR was performed using 60 Vbeta and 13 Jbeta primers. Produced via immunoSEQ multiplex PCR; TCRdb's table is partial and in-frame only. The sample lists fewer than 150,000 clones; about 68% were seen once. The sample comprised PBMCs. The source of these receptors is a woman aged 40 to 50 in good health and CMV-seropositive.

This chain joins TRBV11-3 and TRBJ2-4; D is perhaps TRBD1 (6 bases). CDR1 is SGHNT, CDR2 YENEEA, per germline. Trimming left V 4 bases short and J 1 base short, with 14 bases between. This CDR3 comprises 16 residues. CDR3 bases: TGTGCCAGCAGCTCACAGGGTAGGGCGGCCAAAAACATTCAGTACTTC. Amino acids: CASSSQGRAAKNIQYF. The full variable domain, in which reference TRBV11-3 and TRBJ2-4 provide the parts outside the CDR3, is EAGVVQSPRYKIIEKKQPVAFWCNPISGHNTLYWYLQNLGQGPELLIRYENEEAVDDSQLPKDRFSAERLKGVDSTLKIQPAELGDSAVYLCASSSQGRAAKNIQYFGAGTRLSVL.

As DNA, the CDR3 is TGTGCCAGCAGTGCGGACAGGGGGAATGAGCAGTTCTTC. It specifies CASSADRGNEQFF. This chain connects TRBV2 to TRBJ2-1; the match to TRBD1 covers 10 bases. This CDR3 is built from 13 residues. Per germline, CDR1 SNHLY and CDR2 FYNNEI. V trimming: 4 bases; J trimming: 7 bases; junction bases outside the gene matches: 1.

The sample holds one count of this clone. V is TRBV5-5 and J is TRBJ1-4, with D unresolved. With 4 bases removed from V and 2 bases from J, the gap between germline ends came to 15 bases. The germline CDR1 and CDR2 sequences are SGHKS and YYEKEE (reference sequence). The CDR3 is 16 residues long. The DNA for the CDR3 is TGTGCCAGCAGCCCTTCACTCCGGGATACTAATGAAAAACTGTTTTTT. This encodes CASSPSLRDTNEKLFF.

The chain has TRBV6-5 and TRBJ2-7, with TRBD1 matching 8 bases. This CDR3 has 13 amino acids. J was trimmed by 3 bases and V by 6 bases; bases with no gene match: 4. Germline loops: CDR1 MNHEY, CDR2 SVGAGI. CDR3 nucleotides: TGTGCCAGCAGACGGACAGGGAACTACGAGCAGTACTTC. It translates to CASRRTGNYEQYF.

This clone was detected once. J is TRBJ2-3 and V is TRBV7-8, with 8 nucleotides matching TRBD2. Per the germline V gene, CDR1 is SGHVS and CDR2 is FQNEAQ. CDR3 length: 15 amino acids. V shed 6 bases and J 3 bases; nucleotides not matched to a gene: 8. CDR3 loop: CASSFTAGGTDTQYF. As DNA, the CDR3 is TGTGCCAGCAGTTTTACGGCGGGAGGAACAGATACGCAGTATTTT.

This clone was detected only a few times. The chain joins TRBV19 to TRBJ1-4, with 10 bases lining up with TRBD1. CDR1 LNHDA and CDR2 SQIVND come from the germline V gene (reference sequence). The CDR3 runs 16 residues. Trimming took 1 base from V and 5 from J; bases not matched to a gene: 4. CDR3 region: CASSIGGTGENEKLFF. CDR3 DNA: TGTGCCAGTAGTATAGGTGGGACAGGGGAAAATGAAAAACTGTTTTTT.

The V and J genes are TRBV5-1 and TRBJ2-6; the match to TRBD1 covers 8 bases. The ends lost 4 bases at V and 2 bases at J; junction bases unmatched: 5. Germline V gene data show CDR1 as SGHRS and CDR2 as YFSETQ. This CDR3 spans 16 amino acids. Here the CDR3 DNA reads TGCGCCAGCAGCCCCCCACAGGGGGCTGGGGCCAACGTCCTGACTTTC. This sequence encodes CASSPPQGAGANVLTF.